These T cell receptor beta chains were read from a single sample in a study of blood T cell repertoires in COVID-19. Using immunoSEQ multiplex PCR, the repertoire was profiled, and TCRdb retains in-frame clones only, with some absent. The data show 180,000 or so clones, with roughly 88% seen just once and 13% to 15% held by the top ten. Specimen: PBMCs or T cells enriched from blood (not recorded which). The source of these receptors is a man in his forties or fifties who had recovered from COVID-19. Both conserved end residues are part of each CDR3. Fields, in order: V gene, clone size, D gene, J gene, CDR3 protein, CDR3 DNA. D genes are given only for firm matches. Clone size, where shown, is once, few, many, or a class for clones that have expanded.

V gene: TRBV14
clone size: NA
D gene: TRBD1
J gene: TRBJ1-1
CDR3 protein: CASSQGGGPRAFF
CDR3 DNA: TGTGCCAGCAGCCAAGGAGGGGGCCCCAGAGCTTTCTTT

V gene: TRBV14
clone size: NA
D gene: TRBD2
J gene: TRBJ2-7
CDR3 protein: CASSPGRGVYEQYF
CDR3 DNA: TGTGCCAGCAGCCCCGGGAGGGGAGTTTACGAGCAGTACTTC

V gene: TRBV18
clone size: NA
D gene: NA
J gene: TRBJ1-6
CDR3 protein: CASSPSGTYNSPLHF
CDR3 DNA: TGTGCCAGCTCACCATCAGGGACCTATAATTCACCCCTCCACTTT

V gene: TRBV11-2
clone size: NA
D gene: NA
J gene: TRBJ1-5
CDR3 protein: CASSVDNSNQPQHF
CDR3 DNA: TGTGCCAGCAGCGTGGACAATAGCAATCAGCCCCAGCATTTT

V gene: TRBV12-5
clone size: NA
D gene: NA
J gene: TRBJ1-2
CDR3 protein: CASGPEIPWNGYTF
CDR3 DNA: TGTGCTAGTGGTCCGGAGATCCCCTGGAATGGCTACACCTTC

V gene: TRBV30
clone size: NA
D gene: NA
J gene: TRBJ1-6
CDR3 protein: CAWNRELDNSPLHF
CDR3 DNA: TGTGCCTGGAACAGGGAATTAGATAATTCACCCCTCCACTTT

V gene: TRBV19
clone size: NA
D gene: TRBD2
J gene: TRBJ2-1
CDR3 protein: CASTLAGAYNEQFF
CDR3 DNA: TGTGCCAGTACCCTAGCGGGTGCCTACAATGAGCAGTTCTTC

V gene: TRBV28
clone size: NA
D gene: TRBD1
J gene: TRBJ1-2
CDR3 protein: CASSSRGLANYGYTF
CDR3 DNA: TGTGCCAGCAGTAGCAGGGGGCTAGCTAACTATGGCTACACCTTC

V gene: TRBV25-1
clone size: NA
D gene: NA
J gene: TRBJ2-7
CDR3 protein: CASSLGASIEQYF
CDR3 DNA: TGTGCCAGCAGTCTAGGGGCCTCTATTGAGCAGTACTTC

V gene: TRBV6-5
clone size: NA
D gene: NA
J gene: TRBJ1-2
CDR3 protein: CASRTTESYGYTF
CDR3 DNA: TGTGCCAGCAGGACAACAGAGAGCTATGGCTACACCTTC

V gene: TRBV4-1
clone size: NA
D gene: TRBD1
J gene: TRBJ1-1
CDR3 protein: CASSLLDRPGSEAFF
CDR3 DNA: TGCGCCAGCAGCCTTCTGGACAGGCCGGGATCTGAAGCTTTCTTT

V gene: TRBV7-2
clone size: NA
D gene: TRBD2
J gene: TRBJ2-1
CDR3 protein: CASSLDASSGALYNEQFF
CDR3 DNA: TGTGCCAGCAGCTTAGATGCGTCTAGCGGGGCTCTCTACAATGAGCAGTTCTTC

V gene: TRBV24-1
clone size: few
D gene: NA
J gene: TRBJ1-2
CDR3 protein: CATSGTGRDTLYGYTF
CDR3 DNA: TGTGCCACCAGCGGAACTGGCCGGGACACCCTCTATGGCTACACCTTC

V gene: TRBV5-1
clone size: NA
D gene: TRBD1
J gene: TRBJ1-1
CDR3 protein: CASSLVTGDWNTEAFF
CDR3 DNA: TGCGCCAGCAGCTTGGTCACAGGGGATTGGAACACTGAAGCTTTCTTT

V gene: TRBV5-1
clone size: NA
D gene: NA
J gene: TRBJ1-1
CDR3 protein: CASSPGRLNTEAFF
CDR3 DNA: TGCGCCAGCAGCCCGGGTAGACTGAACACTGAAGCTTTCTTT

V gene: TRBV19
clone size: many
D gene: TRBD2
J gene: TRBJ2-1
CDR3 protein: CASSGRGTSGNNEQFF
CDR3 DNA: TGTGCCAGTAGTGGGAGGGGGACTAGCGGAAACAATGAGCAGTTCTTC

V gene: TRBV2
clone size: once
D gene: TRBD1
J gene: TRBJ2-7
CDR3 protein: CASKGQESFSYEQYF
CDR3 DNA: TGTGCCAGCAAAGGACAGGAAAGCTTTAGCTACGAGCAGTACTTC

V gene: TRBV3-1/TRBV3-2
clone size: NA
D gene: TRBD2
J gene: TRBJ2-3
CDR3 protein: CASSSGVRTDTQYF
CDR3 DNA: TGTGCCAGCAGTAGCGGGGTTCGCACAGATACGCAGTATTTT

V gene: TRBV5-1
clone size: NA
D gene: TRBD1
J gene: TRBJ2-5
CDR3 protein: CASSLTGTEKETQYF
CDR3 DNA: TGCGCCAGCAGCTTAACCGGGACAGAAAAAGAGACCCAGTACTTC

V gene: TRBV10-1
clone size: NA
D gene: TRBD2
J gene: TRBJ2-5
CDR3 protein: CASRTSGGETQYF
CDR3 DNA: TGCGCCAGCAGGACTAGCGGGGGAGAGACCCAGTACTTC

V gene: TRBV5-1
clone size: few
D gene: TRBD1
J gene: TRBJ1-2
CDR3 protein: CASSLAASGTAIYGYTF
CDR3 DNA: TGCGCCAGCAGCTTGGCCGCCTCGGGGACAGCCATTTATGGCTACACCTTC

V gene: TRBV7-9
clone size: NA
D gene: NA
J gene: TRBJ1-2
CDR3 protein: CASSLVQDSNYGYTF
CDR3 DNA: TGTGCCAGCAGCTTAGTTCAGGACTCCAACTATGGCTACACCTTC

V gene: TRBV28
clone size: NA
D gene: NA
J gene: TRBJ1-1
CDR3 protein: CASRYTLGGGGTEAFF
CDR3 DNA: TGTGCCAGCAGATACACCCTGGGAGGGGGAGGCACTGAAGCTTTCTTT

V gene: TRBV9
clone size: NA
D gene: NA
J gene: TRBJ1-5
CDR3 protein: CASSSSRGNQPQHF
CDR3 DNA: TGTGCCAGCAGTTCCTCGAGAGGAAATCAGCCCCAGCATTTT

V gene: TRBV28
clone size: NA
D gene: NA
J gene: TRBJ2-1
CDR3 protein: CATTPVPIGGAFYEQFF
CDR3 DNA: TGTGCCACCACCCCCGTGCCAATTGGGGGGGCTTTTTATGAGCAGTTCTTC

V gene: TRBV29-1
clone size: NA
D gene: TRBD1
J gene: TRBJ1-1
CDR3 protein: CSVTGTGDTEAFF
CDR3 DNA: TGCAGCGTAACCGGGACAGGGGACACTGAAGCTTTCTTT

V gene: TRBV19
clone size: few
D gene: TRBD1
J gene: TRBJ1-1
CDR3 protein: CASRYPGQANTEAFF
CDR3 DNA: TGTGCCAGTCGGTACCCGGGACAGGCGAACACTGAAGCTTTCTTT

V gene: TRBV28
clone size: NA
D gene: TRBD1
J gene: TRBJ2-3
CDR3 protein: CASSLPGQGTDTQYF
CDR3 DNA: TGTGCCAGCAGTTTACCAGGACAGGGTACAGATACGCAGTATTTT

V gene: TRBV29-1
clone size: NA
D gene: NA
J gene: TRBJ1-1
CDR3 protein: CSVRQANTEAFF
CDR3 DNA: TGCAGCGTTAGGCAGGCGAACACTGAAGCTTTCTTT

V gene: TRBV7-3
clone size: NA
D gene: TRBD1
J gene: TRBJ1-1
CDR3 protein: CASSLAGGMNTEAFF
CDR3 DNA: TGTGCCAGCAGCTTAGCAGGGGGGATGAACACTGAAGCTTTCTTT

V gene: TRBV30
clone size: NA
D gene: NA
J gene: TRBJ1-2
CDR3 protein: CASEFNYGYTF
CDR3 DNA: TGTGCCAGTGAGTTTAACTATGGCTACACCTTC

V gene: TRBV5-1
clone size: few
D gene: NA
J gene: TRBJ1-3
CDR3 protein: CASSGRGPSGNTIYF
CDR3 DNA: TGCGCCAGCAGCGGAAGGGGCCCCTCTGGAAACACCATATATTTT

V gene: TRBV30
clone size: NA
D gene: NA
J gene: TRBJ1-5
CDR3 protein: CAWSPHPGQPQHF
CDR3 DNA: TGTGCCTGGAGTCCCCATCCAGGTCAGCCCCAGCATTTT

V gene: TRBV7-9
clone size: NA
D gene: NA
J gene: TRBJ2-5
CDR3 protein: CASSLHALETQYF
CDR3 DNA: TGTGCCAGCAGCTTACACGCACTTGAGACCCAGTACTTC

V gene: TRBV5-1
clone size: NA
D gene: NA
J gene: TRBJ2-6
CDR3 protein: CASSLQGYSGANVLTF
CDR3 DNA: TGCGCCAGCAGCCTACAGGGCTACTCTGGGGCCAACGTCCTGACTTTC

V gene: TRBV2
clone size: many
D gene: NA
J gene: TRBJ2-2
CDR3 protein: CASSLKGAGTGELFF
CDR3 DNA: TGTGCCAGCAGTTTGAAGGGAGCGGGCACCGGGGAGCTGTTTTTT

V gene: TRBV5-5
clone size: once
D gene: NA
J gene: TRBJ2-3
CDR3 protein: CASSSDPGTRDTQYF
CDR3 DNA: TGTGCCAGCAGCTCCGACCCTGGCACCAGGGATACGCAGTATTTT

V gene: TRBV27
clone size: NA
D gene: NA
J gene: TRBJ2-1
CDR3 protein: CASSLVRGYNEQFF
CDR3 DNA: TGTGCCAGCAGCCTCGTTAGGGGATACAATGAGCAGTTCTTC

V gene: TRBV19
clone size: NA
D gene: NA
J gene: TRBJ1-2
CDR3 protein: CASSQTGNYGYTF
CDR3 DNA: TGTGCCAGTAGCCAAACAGGGAACTATGGCTACACCTTC

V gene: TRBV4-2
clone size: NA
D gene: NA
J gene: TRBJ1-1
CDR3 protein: CASSQDLGQNTEAFF
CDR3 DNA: TGTGCCAGCAGCCAAGATTTAGGACAGAACACTGAAGCTTTCTTT

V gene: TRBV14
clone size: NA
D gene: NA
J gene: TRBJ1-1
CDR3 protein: CASSQVLDTEAFF
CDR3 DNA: TGTGCCAGCAGCCAAGTTTTAGACACTGAAGCTTTCTTT

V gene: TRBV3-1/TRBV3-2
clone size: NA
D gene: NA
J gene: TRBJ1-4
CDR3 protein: CASSPQTNEKLFF
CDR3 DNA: TGTGCCAGCAGCCCGCAGACTAATGAAAAACTGTTTTTT

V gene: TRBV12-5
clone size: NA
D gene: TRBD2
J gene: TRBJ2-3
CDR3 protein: CASGGTSGGTGVFAQYF
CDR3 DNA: TGTGCTAGTGGTGGGACTAGCGGGGGGACCGGGGTGTTTGCGCAGTATTTT

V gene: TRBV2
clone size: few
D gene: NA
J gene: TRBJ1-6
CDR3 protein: CASTLAPLSPLHF
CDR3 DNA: TGTGCCAGCACCTTGGCTCCTCTTTCACCCCTCCACTTT

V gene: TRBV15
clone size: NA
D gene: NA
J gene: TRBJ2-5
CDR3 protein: CATQTTGGGETQYF
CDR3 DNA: TGTGCCACCCAGACTACCGGGGGAGGAGAGACCCAGTACTTC

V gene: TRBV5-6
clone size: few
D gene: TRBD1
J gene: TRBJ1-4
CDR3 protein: CASSLLREQGLFF
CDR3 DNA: TGTGCCAGCAGCTTGTTGCGGGAACAGGGGCTGTTTTTT

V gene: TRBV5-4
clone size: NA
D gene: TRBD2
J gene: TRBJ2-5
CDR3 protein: CASSQKSSGGLYQETQYF
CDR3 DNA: TGTGCCAGCAGCCAGAAGTCTAGCGGGGGGTTGTACCAAGAGACCCAGTACTTC

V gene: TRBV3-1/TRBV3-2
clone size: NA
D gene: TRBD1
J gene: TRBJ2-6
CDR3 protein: CASSLGTGGAGANVLTF
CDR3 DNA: TGTGCTAGCAGCCTCGGGACAGGGGGCGCCGGGGCCAACGTCCTGACTTTC

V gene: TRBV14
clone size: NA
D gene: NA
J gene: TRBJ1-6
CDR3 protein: CASSQYLQGKSPLHF
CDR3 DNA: TGTGCCAGCAGCCAATATTTACAGGGCAAATCACCCCTCCACTTT

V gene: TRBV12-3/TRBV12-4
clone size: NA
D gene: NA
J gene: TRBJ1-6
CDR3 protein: CASSTGLGPLHF
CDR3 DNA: TGTGCCAGCAGCACAGGGCTGGGACCCCTCCACTTT

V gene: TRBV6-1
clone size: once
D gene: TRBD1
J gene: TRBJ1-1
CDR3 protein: CASSEEVGTGWFEAFF
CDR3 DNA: TGTGCCAGCAGTGAAGAGGTAGGGACAGGGTGGTTCGAAGCTTTCTTT

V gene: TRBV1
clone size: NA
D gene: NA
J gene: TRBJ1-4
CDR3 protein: CTSSQDRTGLNEKLFF
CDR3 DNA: TGCACCAGCAGCCAAGATAGGACAGGGCTTAATGAAAAACTGTTTTTT

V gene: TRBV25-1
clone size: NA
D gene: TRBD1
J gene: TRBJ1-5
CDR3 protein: CASSPGQGNQPQHF
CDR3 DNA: TGTGCCAGCAGTCCGGGACAGGGCAATCAGCCCCAGCATTTT

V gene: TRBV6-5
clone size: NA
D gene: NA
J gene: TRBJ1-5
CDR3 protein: CASSRGEGVGQPQHF
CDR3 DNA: TGTGCCAGCAGTCGGGGGGAGGGGGTCGGTCAGCCCCAGCATTTT

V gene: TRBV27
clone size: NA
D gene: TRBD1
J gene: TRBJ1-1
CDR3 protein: CASSSPSGGQGGLRAFF
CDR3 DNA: TGTGCCAGCAGTTCTCCTTCAGGGGGACAGGGAGGTCTTCGGGCTTTCTTT

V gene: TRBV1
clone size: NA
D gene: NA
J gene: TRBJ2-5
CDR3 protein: CTSSQDRNRGLRETQYF
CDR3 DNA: TGCACCAGCAGCCAAGATAGGAACAGGGGGCTGCGAGAGACCCAGTACTTC

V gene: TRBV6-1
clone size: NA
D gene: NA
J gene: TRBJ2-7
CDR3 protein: CASSDITIQGFPYEQYF
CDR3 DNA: TGTGCCAGCAGTGACATCACTATTCAGGGTTTTCCCTACGAGCAGTACTTC

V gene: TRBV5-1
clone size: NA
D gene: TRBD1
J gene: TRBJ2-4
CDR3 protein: CASSPGQRLAKNIQYF
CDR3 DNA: TGCGCCAGCAGCCCGGGACAGAGATTAGCCAAAAACATTCAGTACTTC